This is a list of T cell receptor beta chains from one sample in a study of OX40 agonist ivuxolimab in advanced cancers. The data were produced by immunoSEQ multiplex PCR, yet TCRdb's version contains in-frame clones alone and is incomplete. The sample records some 5,700 clones, approximately 81% being singletons. This specimen was CD4+ or CD8+ T cells sorted from blood, taken in a trial of the OX40 agonist ivuxolimab. The receptors originated from an adult with an advanced solid tumor such as melanoma, head and neck, liver or kidney cancer. CDR3s include the opening cysteine and the closing phenylalanine or tryptophan. The D gene is left open where the match is weak. Not every row has a clone size; where given, it reads once, few, many or a size class.

>TRBV19|-|TRBJ1-2|-
TGTGCCAGTACCCCCAGCACCTCTAACTATGGCTACACCTTC
CASTPSTSNYGYTF
>TRBV29-1|-|TRBJ2-1|-
TGCAGCGTTTGGGGGGGCGCCTACAATGAGCAGTTCTTC
CSVWGGAYNEQFF
>TRBV9|-|TRBJ2-7|TRBD2
TGTGCCAGCGGCGAGGTAGCGGGGGGCACCGCCTACGAGCAGTACTTC
CASGEVAGGTAYEQYF
>TRBV5-1|-|TRBJ1-1|TRBD1
TGCGCCAGCAGCCCGGCCGGGACAGGGGTTACTGAAGCTTTCTTT
CASSPAGTGVTEAFF
>TRBV20-1|-|TRBJ1-1|-
TGCAGTGCTATAATGAACACTGAAGCTTTCTTT
CSAIMNTEAFF
>TRBV9|once|TRBJ2-5|TRBD2
TGTGCCAGCAGCGTAGGTAGCGGGGGAGTGCAAGAGACCCAGTACTTC
CASSVGSGGVQETQYF
>TRBV7-9|-|TRBJ1-6|-
TGTGCCAGCACCTCGGGCCTCCACTTT
CASTSGLHF
>TRBV5-5|-|TRBJ2-7|TRBD1
TGTGCCAGCAGTTGGACAGGGTCCTACGAGCAGTACTTC
CASSWTGSYEQYF
>TRBV6-6|-|TRBJ2-3|-
TGTGCCAGCAGTTACTCGGGGGCAGATACGCAGTATTTT
CASSYSGADTQYF
>TRBV9|-|TRBJ2-3|TRBD2
TGTGCCAGCAGCGTAGTGGCTAGCGGGACCACAGATACGCAGTATTTT
CASSVVASGTTDTQYF
>TRBV5-6|-|TRBJ2-5|-
TGTGCCAGCAGCCCCCGCAGCGAACAAGAGACCCAGTACTTC
CASSPRSEQETQYF
>TRBV27|-|TRBJ1-1|-
TGTGCCAGCAGTCCTACCCTGACAGTGAACACTGAAGCTTTCTTT
CASSPTLTVNTEAFF
>TRBV6-5|-|TRBJ1-1|-
TGTGCCAGCGGGTATATTACGTCTGAAGCTTTCTTT
CASGYITSEAFF
>TRBV9|-|TRBJ2-7|-
TGTGCCAGCAGCGTAGAGGAGGCTGACGAGCAGTACTTC
CASSVEEADEQYF
>TRBV2|once|TRBJ2-3|TRBD2
TGTGCCAGCAGTGCCGGACTAGCGGGGGCCACAGATACGCAGTATTTT
CASSAGLAGATDTQYF
>TRBV6-1|-|TRBJ1-2|-
TGTGCCAGCAGCATGGGGGCCGATTTGGTTGGCCACACCTTC
CASSMGADLVGHTF
>TRBV4-1|once|TRBJ1-5|-
TGCGCCAGCAGCCAAGGAGTTGGGGGGGCTAATCAGCCCCAGCATTTT
CASSQGVGGANQPQHF
>TRBV30|once|TRBJ2-1|-
TGTGCCTGGAGTTCCTCTTGGGACCATGAGCAGTTCTTC
CAWSSSWDHEQFF
>TRBV27|-|TRBJ2-1|-
TGTGCCAGCAGTTTCGACACAACCTCCTACAATGAGCAGTTCTTC
CASSFDTTSYNEQFF
>TRBV9|-|TRBJ1-3|-
TGTGCCAGCGCCCGGGGGGACGGAAACACCATATATTTT
CASARGDGNTIYF
>TRBV10-3|-|TRBJ2-7|TRBD2
TGTGCCATCAGTGAGCCTAGCGGGAGGGACGAGCAGTACTTC
CAISEPSGRDEQYF
>TRBV29-1|-|TRBJ2-7|TRBD2
TGCAGCGTTGAAGAGTTTGGCGGACTAGCGGGAGGAAGGAGCTCCTACGAGCAGTACTTC
CSVEEFGGLAGGRSSYEQYF
>TRBV2|once|TRBJ2-1|TRBD2
TGTGCCAGCAGTGAAGTTAGCGGGAGGGGGAATGAGCAGTTCTTC
CASSEVSGRGNEQFF
>TRBV7-9|-|TRBJ2-5|TRBD2
TGTGCCAGCAGCTTAGTTGGTACTAGCGGGAGTAGACCCCAAGAGACCCAGTACTTC
CASSLVGTSGSRPQETQYF
>TRBV9|-|TRBJ2-1|TRBD2
TGTGCCAGCAGCGCCTCTAGCGGGAGTAGAAATGAGCAGTTCTTC
CASSASSGSRNEQFF
>TRBV15|-|TRBJ2-1|-
TGTGCCACCAGCAGTCCTAGGACCTGGGGGGACAATGAGCAGTTCTTC
CATSSPRTWGDNEQFF
>TRBV19|large|TRBJ2-1|-
TGTGCCAGTAGTATAGGTCAGAATTTGTACAATGAGCAGTTCTTC
CASSIGQNLYNEQFF
>TRBV1|-|TRBJ2-1|-
TGCACCAGCAGCCAAGGGAAGGGCACTAGGCCTTACAATGAGCAGTTCTTC
CTSSQGKGTRPYNEQFF
>TRBV9|once|TRBJ2-7|TRBD2
TGTGCCAGCAGCTTGGGACTAGCGGGAGGCCTCCCGGGGGACGAGCAGTACTTC
CASSLGLAGGLPGDEQYF
>TRBV2|-|TRBJ1-4|-
TGTGCCAGCAGTGAATGGCCAGCCGCTAATGAAAAACTGTTTTTT
CASSEWPAANEKLFF
>TRBV11-1|once|TRBJ2-7|TRBD2
TGTGCCAGCAGCCCAACACGCGGGGGGTACGAGCAGTACTTC
CASSPTRGGYEQYF